This T cell receptor (beta chain) originates from a study of regulatory T cells in long-lasting Graves disease (dated by TCRdb to the early 2020s). Context from the whole study: Antithyroid drugs had been taken for less than 3 months by newly diagnosed Graves' disease patients. The study took place in China and was registered as a clinical trial. Peripheral blood TCR sequencing and RNA sequencing compared persistent Graves' disease patients with newly diagnosed Graves' disease patients. A total of around 35 samples underwent TCR sequencing, from roughly 13 patients with persistent Graves' disease and 20 or so patients with newly diagnosed Graves' disease.

Sample time point, as interpreted from the label and publication: newly diagnosed GD, antithyroid drugs for less than 3 months. For both TCR sequencing and RNA sequencing, RNA was extracted from PBMCs in TRIzol. Graves' disease was diagnosed according to American Thyroid Association guidelines. Patients for the study were recruited at an endocrinology department in Xi'an, China. Each patient gave 7 to 9.5 milliliters of peripheral blood, collected in an EDTA anticoagulant tube. Ficoll Paque Plus density gradient separation was used to isolate PBMCs, and no further T cell sorting was done. An Agilent 2100 Bioanalyzer and agarose gel were used to assess RNA quality, and a NanoDrop 2000 was used to measure RNA concentration. What the research found in general, with its limitations: Because the primary lesion, thyroid tissue, could not be accessed, the study looked at peripheral blood alone. Persistent disease showed preferential use of TRBV28, TRBJ1-2 and TRBJ2-5, whereas newly diagnosed disease favored TRBV20-1 and TRBJ2-1. The authors acknowledged the small sample size as a limitation that may reduce accuracy. Compared with newly diagnosed patients, patients with persistent Graves' disease had lower TCR Shannon entropy and fewer highly expanded clones, which suggests clonal expansion. Sequencing and analysis were limited to the TCR beta chain. More public clonotypes were shared among persistent patients (around 2,600) than among newly diagnosed patients (966).

Library preparation employed multiplex PCR. Data came from an Illumina HiSeq 4000. CDR3 regions were amplified by Arm-PCR with iRepertoire HTBI primers to construct TCR beta libraries. PCR products were gel purified before sequencing. The original pipeline was this. Across samples, roughly 60 TRBV and 14 TRBJ segments were identified and used for gene usage analysis of CDR3 amino acid clonotypes. COPE and FqMerger were used to merge the filtered high-quality paired reads into contigs. Contigs were aligned with BLAST to IMGT TRBV, TRBD and TRBJ reference genes, and CDR3 was defined per IMGT. Highly expanded clones were defined as clonotypes with a frequency above 0.1%. Shannon entropy was used to measure repertoire diversity, and the Gini coefficient was used to measure V-J evenness. Public clonotypes were defined as clonotypes shared by more than one individual. Starting from the raw public reads, TCRdb applied fastp trimming at Q25, assembled clones with MiXCR and retained in-frame beta chains. Rows with one shared CDR3 protein collapse into an entry with the most common genes and DNA. For this entry, the V and J calls and clone size follow TCRdb and not the study's own pipeline. The sample data list roughly 520,000 distinct CDR3 sequences, and around 12% of these were observed just once. The ten top clones hold 8.9% of the sample.

At least ten counts were recorded for this clonotype. Its antigen is currently not known. No quality values exist for individual bases; no much larger clone is one base distant. Trimming removed 2 bases from V and 0 bases from J, leaving 7 bases between the germline ends. CDR3 length: 14 amino acids, cysteine to phenylalanine. Just CDR3 DNA is preserved here, 42 bases in frame from base 1. The germline V gene specifies SNHLY as CDR1 and FYNNEI as CDR2. This same sample was also part of a study on T cells in Graves' hyperthyroidism and ophthalmopathy. The second study's paper adds: Stable Graves' hyperthyroidism was defined as the absence of progression to ophthalmopathy over 18 months of follow-up. Hyperthyroidism patients were newly diagnosed, had a disease duration of under 2 months, and were aged 18 to 65 years. Any patient with an uncontrolled infection, another autoimmune disease, pregnancy or lactation was excluded. Clinical symptoms, serum thyroxine and TRAb, thyroid ultrasound, and orbital computed tomography formed the basis for the diagnoses. The first round of RT-PCR for the TCR CDR3 was performed with the HTBI primer set and the Qiagen OneStep RT-PCR kit. Blood samples also contained most of the expanded thyroid clonotypes (frequency above 0.001), which suggests that blood repertoires may reflect thyroid immune responses. A 13 V-J signature model separated ophthalmopathy from stable hyperthyroidism, with roughly 88% sensitivity and 81.08% specificity in cross-validation and 80%/75% in testing. During validation, the model predicted progression to ophthalmopathy a median of approximately 7 months ahead of onset, with almost 71% sensitivity and 72% to 85% specificity. TCR V-J signatures able to tell the groups apart were searched for in a discovery cohort of 100 patients, of whom 40 to 45 had Graves' ophthalmopathy and roughly 57 had stable Graves' hyperthyroidism. Prospective prediction of ophthalmopathy was tested in an independent validation cohort of fewer than 20 hyperthyroidism patients and 15 to 17 patients who later progressed to ophthalmopathy. The roughly 91 discovery patients were randomly divided into training and test sets at a 7:3 ratio. Thyroid tissue and blood T-cell repertoires from several Graves' hyperthyroidism patients were also compared in the study. Once sampling was done, hyperthyroidism patients were given methimazole at a starting dose of 30 mg daily, whereas ophthalmopathy patients were given high-dose intravenous methylprednisolone. The libraries were constructed in a second round of multiplex PCR and then size-selected and purified. Sequencing of the libraries was done on an Illumina HiSeq2000 using paired-end 100 bp reads. SOAPnuke was used to process the raw data, throwing out any read that contained adapters or uncalled bases, had a mean Phred below 15, or lacked an exact constant-primer or identifier match. COPE v1.2.5 was used to merge the high-quality paired reads, and each unique nucleotide sequence was defined as a clonotype. Clonotypes were aligned to IMGT TRBV, TRBD and TRBJ reference segments using MiTCR v1.1. The analysis included only V-J combinations with a frequency above 0.0001, which together covered 99% to 99.2% of the repertoires. A TCS score was defined as the ratio of F50 (clonal expansion) to E x V (chaos), with BLOSUM62-based TCRdist applied between CDR3 peptides within each V-J. Welch's t-statistics and random forest reduced 450 to 600 V-J features to 13, which were used in a naive Bayes classifier (R e1071). Sample size was not statistically predetermined, and blinding of investigators to group allocation was not performed. The paper describes TCR Vbeta CDR3 sequencing of 135 peripheral blood samples, made up of about 40 ophthalmopathy patients, over 70 hyperthyroidism patients and 17 progressor patients.

Source: peripheral blood mononuclear cells (PBMCs), taken at new diagnosis, from a patient treated with antithyroid drugs. Recombination joined TRBV2 with TRBJ1-1; no D gene can be assigned with confidence. This clonotype was sampled from a woman in her twenties or thirties with Graves disease. Donor details come from another sample of the same person, matched by shared clones. The nucleotide sequence reads as follows: TGTGCCAGCAGTGAAAAGGGATTGAACACTGAAGCTTTCTTT. Its translation reads: CASSEKGLNTEAFF.